The next 2 T cell receptor beta chains were all read from a single sample in a study of cytomegalovirus exposure and HLA in healthy donors. Primers included in the PCR were 60 Vbeta and 13 Jbeta primers. The protocol was immunoSEQ multiplex PCR, while the TCRdb copy is restricted to in-frame clones and leaves out a portion. The top ten clones hold roughly 5.5% of a sample with over 100,000 clones, roughly 70% of them seen once. The source material was PBMCs. The source is a woman in her 70s in good health and CMV-seropositive.

The chain recombines TRBV7-8 with TRBJ2-7; 10 bases map to TRBD1. V was pared by 2 bases and J by 7 bases, with 11 bases of the junction left unmatched. Germline CDR1 SGHVS, CDR2 FQNEAQ. The CDR3 loop spans 16 amino acids. The CDR3 protein is CASSLRGDRGIREQYF. CDR3 in DNA: TGTGCCAGCAGCTTACGTGGGGACAGGGGTATTAGAGAGCAGTACTTC.

This chain connects TRBV30 to TRBJ2-7, with D maybe TRBD2 (7 bases). This CDR3 is built from 12 residues. V lost 3 bases and J 6 bases, leaving 12 bases between the germline ends. CDR1 is GTSNPN and CDR2 is SVGIG in the germline V gene (reference sequence). The chain's CDR3 is CAWRGGGGEQYF. CDR3 DNA: TGTGCCTGGAGAGGGGGGGGCGGCGAGCAGTACTTC.